Below are 11 T cell receptor beta chains sequenced from a single sample in a study of blood T cell repertoires in COVID-19. Here immunoSEQ multiplex PCR was the method, and the copy in TCRdb shows in-frame clones only, minus some. The sample lists over 150,000 clones, roughly four fifths occurring once. Sequencing was done on a sample of peripheral blood. These receptors originate from a human donor in a cohort sampled during active COVID-19.

The chain combines TRBV5-4 with TRBJ1-2; a possible D gene is TRBD1 (6 bases). V was cut by 4 bases and J by 4 bases, with 20 bases left in between. Germline V CDR1 and CDR2: SGHNT, YYREEE (reference sequence). The CDR3 contains 16 residues. Here the CDR3 DNA reads TGTGCCAGCAGCCCCCGGAGGGCAGGGGAGGGCTATGGCTACACCTTC. Its translation is CASSPRRAGEGYGYTF.

The count of this clone is one. The rearrangement uses TRBV7-2 and TRBJ2-1; 9 nucleotides match TRBD1. The CDR3 loop spans 16 amino acids. Trimming removed 5 bases from V and 2 bases from J; junction bases left unmatched: 7. CDR1 is SGHTA, CDR2 FQGNSA, per germline. The CDR3 sequence: CASSGGQGTTYNEQFF. As DNA, the CDR3 is TGTGCCAGCAGCGGAGGACAGGGGACAACCTACAATGAGCAGTTCTTC.

This clone was recorded once. This rearrangement joins TRBV14 to TRBJ1-1; possibly TRBD1 for D (5 bases). The germline V gene encodes CDR1 SGHDN and CDR2 FVKESK. CDR3 length: 13 amino acids. Trimming left V 3 bases short and J 3 bases short, with 8 bases between. This CDR3 is CASSQGGYTEAFF. In DNA form, the CDR3 reads TGTGCCAGCAGCCAGGGGGGTTACACTGAAGCTTTCTTT.

This rearrangement joins TRBV12-3 or TRBV12-4 to TRBJ1-2; D gene uncertain. This CDR3 comprises 13 residues. The V gene lost 5 bases and the J gene lost 4 bases, with 11 bases spanning the gap. Written as DNA, the CDR3 is TGTGCCAGCAGTCAAACCCCAGGCTATGGCTACACCTTC. It codes for CASSQTPGYGYTF.

CDR3 sequence reads: CASSLDTAASSYEQYF. DNA for the CDR3: TGTGCCAGCAGCTTAGACACAGCGGCGAGCTCCTACGAGCAGTACTTC. This chain links TRBV7-8 with TRBJ2-7; D perhaps matches TRBD2 (5 bases). The CDR3 runs 16 residues. Between the trimmed V and J ends, which lost 1 base and 0 bases, there was a span of 13 bases. Per germline, CDR1 SGHVS and CDR2 FQNEAQ.

The chain carries TRBV19 and TRBJ1-2, with 12 positions matching TRBD1. The CDR3 length is 16 residues. The ends lost 10 bases at V and 6 bases at J; junction bases unmatched: 15. CDR1 and CDR2 from the germline V gene are LNHDA and SQIVND (reference sequence). The CDR3 coding sequence is TGTGCCATATACTACGCCGGGACAGGGGGCCGGGATGGCTACACCTTC. It translates to CAIYYAGTGGRDGYTF.

J is TRBJ2-7 and V is TRBV6-5, with 9 bases that match TRBD2. This CDR3 is 15 amino acids long. Unmatched junction bases numbered 8, after V lost 4 bases and J lost 4 bases. CDR1 is MNHEY and CDR2 is SVGAGI in the germline V gene. The CDR3: CASSLLAGSSYEQYF. The CDR3 DNA reads TGTGCCAGCAGTTTGCTAGCGGGGTCCTCTTACGAGCAGTACTTC.

This chain uses TRBV19 with TRBJ1-3, with D tentatively TRBD1 (5 bases). Trimming stripped 2 bases from V and 2 bases from J, with 10 bases between. The CDR3 loop spans 15 amino acids. Germline V gives CDR1 LNHDA, CDR2 SQIVND (reference sequence). CDR3 bases: TGTGCCAGTAGTATAACAGGCCCACCTGGAAACACCATATATTTT. It codes for CASSITGPPGNTIYF.

V is TRBV5-6 and J is TRBJ2-7; D gene uncertain. CDR1 is SGHDT and CDR2 is YYEEEE in the germline V gene. With 2 bases removed from V and 6 bases from J, the gap between germline ends came to 12 bases. The CDR3 extends over 13 amino acids. The CDR3 DNA is TGTGCCAGCAGCTTTGGGCAGATGGGCGAGCAGTACTTC. Amino acid sequence: CASSFGQMGEQYF.

The CDR3, as DNA: TGTGCCAGCAAAATCGACAGGGTGAATAGCTCACCCCTCCACTTT. This gives the protein CASKIDRVNSSPLHF. This chain uses TRBV28 with TRBJ1-6; 7 bases match TRBD1. The CDR3 runs to 15 residues. In germline, CDR1 is MDHEN, CDR2 SYDVKM. Losses at the gene ends were 7 bases for V and 10 bases for J; bases not matched to a gene: 13.

The rearrangement links TRBV3-1 (or the pseudogene TRBV3-2) to TRBJ2-6; unclear D gene. Germline V gene sequence: CDR1 LGHDT, CDR2 YNNKEL (reference sequence). The V end was cut by 0 bases, the J end by 4 bases, with 10 bases between. This CDR3 contains 16 residues. The CDR3 protein is CASSQDIILGANVLTF. The DNA for the CDR3 is TGTGCCAGCAGCCAAGATATAATTTTGGGGGCCAACGTCCTGACTTTC.